This T cell receptor (beta chain) is drawn from a study of T cells in Graves' hyperthyroidism and ophthalmopathy. TCR beta CDR3 sequences were amplified from RNA transcripts. First-round RT-PCR targeting the TCR CDR3 was performed with the HTBI primer set. TCRdb analysed the multiplex PCR reads with MiXCR anew, one entry per CDR3 protein. The table has 300,000 or so distinct CDR3 sequences, roughly 21% seen once. This CDR3 is built from 14 residues. Unmatched junction bases numbered 9, after V lost 7 bases and J lost 4 bases. Germline CDR1 and CDR2: SNHLY and FYNNEI. This chain links TRBV2 with TRBJ2-5; 7 bases are shared with TRBD1. The receptor's source is a woman in her forties or fifties with Graves' hyperthyroidism. Sequenced sample: blood. CDR3 sequence: CASTGRDRGETQYF. The CDR3 DNA sequence: TGTGCCAGCACTGGACGGGACAGAGGAGAGACCCAGTACTTC.